There are a few counts of the clone carrying this TCR beta chain. Its antigen is unidentified. Germline V gene data show CDR1 as LGHDT and CDR2 as YNNKEL (reference sequence). CDR3 length equals 15 residues. Trimming left V 2 bases short and J 1 base short, with 11 bases between. The data derive from a study of blood T cells in healthy people across ages. Study-level results: As age increased, TCR beta diversity per million T cells fell in a roughly linear fashion.

Sample-barcoded 5' priming and a J-beta primer mix drove a second PCR of roughly 6 to 12 cycles. MiXCR, applied by TCRdb to the 5' RACE reads, yields one record per CDR3 protein. The data contain roughly 1,800,000 distinct CDR3 sequences, around 48% of them singletons. This sequence was found in a middle-aged woman in good health. V is TRBV3-1 and J is TRBJ2-5, with a weak D call TRBD1 (6 bases). Sequenced input: blood. CDR3 protein: CASSQKGHLQETQYF. The CDR3 DNA is TGTGCCAGCAGCCAAAAGGGACACCTCCAAGAGACCCAGTACTTC.